One sample yielded the 18 T cell receptor beta chains listed below, sequenced in a study of blood T cell repertoires in COVID-19. Profiled with immunoSEQ multiplex PCR; TCRdb holds only in-frame clones, not every one. The repertoire holds 210,000 or so clones, with approximately 79% as singletons. Sequencing used peripheral blood. The receptors here all came from a human donor in a cohort sampled during active COVID-19.

This clone showed up many times. The chain links TRBV7-8 to TRBJ1-1; D ambiguous. CDR1 SGHVS and CDR2 FQNEAQ come from the germline V gene. This CDR3 region has 14 residues. V lost 1 base and J lost 8, with 14 bases in between. The CDR3 here is CASSLDDAKEEAFF. The CDR3 nucleotides read TGTGCCAGCAGCTTAGATGATGCTAAAGAGGAAGCTTTCTTT.

The J gene is TRBJ1-1, the V gene TRBV7-2; D ambiguous. The V end lost 5 bases, the J end lost 1 base, and 11 bases lay between the germline ends. Per the germline V gene, CDR1 is SGHTA and CDR2 is FQGNSA. The CDR3 has 14 amino acids. CDR3 protein: CASSPSPGNTEAFF. The DNA of the CDR3 is TGTGCCAGCAGCCCAAGCCCGGGGAACACTGAAGCTTTCTTT.

The chain carries TRBV4-1 and TRBJ2-6, with TRBD1 as a possible D gene (5 bases). CDR3 size: 16 residues. Trimming left V 0 bases short and J 3 bases short, with 9 bases between. Germline V gene sequence: CDR1 MGHRA, CDR2 YSYEKL. The CDR3 sequence: CASSQDSRGGANVLTF. CDR3 in DNA: TGCGCCAGCAGCCAAGATTCAAGGGGTGGGGCCAACGTCCTGACTTTC.

The J gene is TRBJ2-7, the V gene TRBV28; 9 nucleotides line up with TRBD2. CDR1 and CDR2 from the germline V gene are MDHEN and SYDVKM. There are 15 residues in the CDR3. J lost 0 bases, V lost 6 bases, and 6 bases had no gene match. The DNA of the CDR3 is TGTGCCAGCAGCCTTAGCGGGAGTCTCTCCTACGAGCAGTACTTC. Translated: CASSLSGSLSYEQYF.

V usage is TRBV2 and J usage is TRBJ2-2; 8 nucleotides line up with TRBD2. Unmatched junction bases numbered 4, after V lost 2 bases and J lost 5 bases. Per the germline V gene, CDR1 is SNHLY and CDR2 is FYNNEI. CDR3 length: 15 residues. The CDR3 nucleotides read TGTGCCAGCAGTGAATTTGGGACTAGTACCGGGGAGCTGTTTTTT. Amino acids: CASSEFGTSTGELFF.

This chain joins TRBV5-5 and TRBJ1-5; 9 nucleotides line up with TRBD1. The ends lost 0 bases at V and 3 bases at J; junction bases unmatched: 1. CDR3 size: 15 residues. Germline CDR1 is SGHKS and CDR2 is YYEKEE (reference sequence). CDR3 loop: CASSLGTGVNQPQHF. As DNA, the CDR3 is TGTGCCAGCAGCTTGGGGACAGGGGTCAATCAGCCCCAGCATTTT.

The chain carries TRBV5-4 and TRBJ1-1, with D tentatively TRBD1 (5 bases). The germline CDR1 and CDR2 sequences are SGHNT and YYREEE (reference sequence). V was clipped by 0 bases and J by 7 bases, with 10 bases between them. This CDR3 is 13 amino acids long. The CDR3 DNA sequence: TGTGCCAGCAGCTTGGCGGACACCCATGAAGCTTTCTTT. Translating it yields CASSLADTHEAFF.

The gene calls are TRBV5-1 and TRBJ2-7, with 14 nucleotides matching TRBD2. The V and J ends lost 0 bases and 2 bases, in that order; junction bases with no gene match: 10. This CDR3 contains 19 residues. Germline values: CDR1 SGHRS, CDR2 YFSETQ. This CDR3 is CASSLASGTSGGGPYEQYF. The CDR3 DNA reads as TGCGCCAGCAGCTTGGCGTCCGGGACTAGCGGGGGCGGGCCCTACGAGCAGTACTTC.

The chain carries TRBV18 and TRBJ2-7; TRBD1 agrees at 7 bases. The V gene end was trimmed by 6 bases and the J gene end by 0 bases; junction bases not matched to a gene: 5. This CDR3 has 14 amino acids. Looked up from germline, CDR1 is KGHSH and CDR2 is LQKENI. CDR3 DNA: TGTGCCAGCTCCCAACAGGGGACCTCCTACGAGCAGTACTTC. The encoded protein is CASSQQGTSYEQYF. Based on the CDR3 plus reference TRBV18 and TRBJ2-7, the full variable domain is NAGVMQNPRHLVRRRGQEARLRCSPMKGHSHVYWYRQLPEEGLKFMVYLQKENIIDESGMPKERFSAEFPKEGPSILRIQQVVRGDSAAYFCASSQQGTSYEQYFGPGTRLTVT.

The chain links TRBV10-3 to TRBJ1-3, with D possibly matching TRBD1 (5 bases). The CDR3 has 15 residues. Looked up from germline, CDR1 is ENHRY and CDR2 is SYGVKD. Trimming removed 0 bases from V and 7 bases from J, with 13 bases in between. CDR3 DNA sequence: TGTGCCATCAGTGAGTCGCCAGGGAATACGAACACCATATATTTT. It is translated as CAISESPGNTNTIYF.

This clone occurred a few times. The chain joins TRBV6-6 to TRBJ2-5; D gene ambiguous. Trimming removed 7 bases at V and 2 bases at J, with 14 bases between. There are 14 residues in the CDR3. From germline, CDR1 is MNHNY and CDR2 SVGAGI (reference sequence). DNA of the CDR3: TGTGCCAGCACCCAGACACCTTATCAAGAGACCCAGTACTTC. Protein sequence: CASTQTPYQETQYF.

This clone has only a few counts. The chain links TRBV27 to TRBJ2-7; maybe TRBD1 (7 bases). Between the trimmed V and J ends, which lost 6 bases and 5 bases, there was a span of 17 bases. Per the germline V gene, CDR1 is MNHEY and CDR2 is SMNVEV (reference sequence). The CDR3 has 14 residues. CDR3: CASRYSGGGHEQYF. The DNA of the CDR3 is TGTGCCAGCAGGTATTCAGGGGGAGGCCACGAGCAGTACTTC.

The chain couples TRBV7-3 to TRBJ2-2, with D hard to call. The CDR3 runs 15 residues. The V end was cut by 2 bases, the J end by 2 bases, with 9 bases between. CDR1 and CDR2 (germline): SGHTA, FQGTGA. The CDR3 DNA sequence: TGTGCCAGCAGCTTATCGGTTCACAACACCGGGGAGCTGTTTTTT. This gives the protein CASSLSVHNTGELFF.

This chain connects TRBV25-1 to TRBJ2-7; D perhaps matches TRBD1 (6 bases). With 5 bases removed from V and 4 bases from J, the gap between germline ends came to 21 bases. From germline, CDR1 is MGHDK and CDR2 SYGVNS. The CDR3 consists of 16 residues. CDR3 DNA: TGTGCCAGCAGTCCTACAGGGCCGGCAAAGGAGTACGAGCAGTACTTC. Its protein is CASSPTGPAKEYEQYF.

The chain joins TRBV30 to TRBJ2-2; weak D call: TRBD2 (5 bases). The germline V gene has CDR1 GTSNPN and CDR2 SVGIG (reference sequence). The V end was cut by 3 bases, the J end by 3 bases, with 8 bases between. The CDR3 is made up of 13 amino acids. CDR3: CAWRWTHTGELFF. The CDR3 coding sequence is TGTGCCTGGAGATGGACTCACACCGGGGAGCTGTTTTTT.

V usage is TRBV28 and J usage is TRBJ2-3; D possibly corresponds to TRBD1 (5 bases). With 3 bases removed from V and 2 bases from J, the gap between germline ends came to 9 bases. Germline values: CDR1 MDHEN, CDR2 SYDVKM. CDR3 length: 14 amino acids. CDR3 residues: CASSLQGYTDTQYF. In DNA, the CDR3 is TGTGCCAGCAGTTTGCAGGGCTACACAGATACGCAGTATTTT.

The V call is TRBV4-1, the J call TRBJ2-3, with 11 bases matching TRBD2. The germline V gene has CDR1 MGHRA and CDR2 YSYEKL. The J segment lost 4 bases and the V segment lost 4 bases, leaving 10 bases of the junction unmatched. This CDR3 spans 17 amino acids. The CDR3 nucleotides are TGCGCCAGCAGCCTTAGCGGGAGGGCCGCGGTAGCAGATACGCAGTATTTT. Its translation: CASSLSGRAAVADTQYF.

About this clone itself: In the same sample, other DNA sequences code for this CDR3. The chain has TRBV6-5 and TRBJ2-7, with 11 bases that match TRBD1. V was pared by 6 bases and J by 4 bases, with 2 bases of the junction left unmatched. This CDR3 region has 13 residues. Germline CDR1 is MNHEY and CDR2 is SVGAGI. The CDR3 reads CASRRDRGYEQYF. CDR3 sequence (DNA): TGTGCCAGCAGACGGGACAGGGGGTACGAGCAGTACTTC.